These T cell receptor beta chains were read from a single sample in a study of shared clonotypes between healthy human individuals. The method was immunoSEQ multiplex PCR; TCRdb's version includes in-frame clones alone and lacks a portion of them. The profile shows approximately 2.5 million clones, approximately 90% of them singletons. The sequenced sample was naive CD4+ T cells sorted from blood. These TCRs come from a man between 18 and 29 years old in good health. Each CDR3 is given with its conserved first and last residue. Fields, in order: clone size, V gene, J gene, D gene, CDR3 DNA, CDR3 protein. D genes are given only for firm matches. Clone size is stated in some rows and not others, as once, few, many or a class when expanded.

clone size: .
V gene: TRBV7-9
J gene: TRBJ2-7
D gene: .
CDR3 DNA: TGTGCCAGCAGCTTACAACAGGGCTCCTACGAGCAGTACTTC
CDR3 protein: CASSLQQGSYEQYF

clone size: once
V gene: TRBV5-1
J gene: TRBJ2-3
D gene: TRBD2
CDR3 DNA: TGCGCCAGCAGCTTGGTCCTAGCGGGGGGCACAGATACGCAGTATTTT
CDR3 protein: CASSLVLAGGTDTQYF

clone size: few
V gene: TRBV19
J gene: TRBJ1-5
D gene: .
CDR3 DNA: TGTGCCAGTAGTATAGGGGTAGAAAGCAATCAGCCCCAGCATTTT
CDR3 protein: CASSIGVESNQPQHF

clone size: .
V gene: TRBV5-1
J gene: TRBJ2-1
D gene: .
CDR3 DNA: TGCGCCAGCAGCTTGGGCCCAGGGATGGAAAATGAGCAGTTCTTC
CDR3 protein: CASSLGPGMENEQFF

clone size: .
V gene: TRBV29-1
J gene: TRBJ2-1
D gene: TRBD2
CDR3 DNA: TGCAGCGCAGAGGCCCAGCGGGGCTATGAGCAGTTCTTC
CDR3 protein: CSAEAQRGYEQFF

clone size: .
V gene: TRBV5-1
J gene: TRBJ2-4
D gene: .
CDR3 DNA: TGCGCCAGCAGCTTGGAGGGTGGAGGGGCCAAAAACATTCAGTACTTC
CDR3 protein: CASSLEGGGAKNIQYF

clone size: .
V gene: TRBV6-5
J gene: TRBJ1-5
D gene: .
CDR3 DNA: TGTGCCAGCAGTTACTCGATTGATCAGCCCCAGCATTTT
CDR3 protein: CASSYSIDQPQHF

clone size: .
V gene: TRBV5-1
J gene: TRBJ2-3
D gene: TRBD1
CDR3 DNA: TGCGCCAGCAGCTTAGGGGGCGCAGATACGCAGTATTTT
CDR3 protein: CASSLGGADTQYF

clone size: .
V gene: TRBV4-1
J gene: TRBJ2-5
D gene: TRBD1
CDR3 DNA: TGCGCCAGCAGCCAAACGGGACAGCAAGAGACCCAGTACTTC
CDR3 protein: CASSQTGQQETQYF

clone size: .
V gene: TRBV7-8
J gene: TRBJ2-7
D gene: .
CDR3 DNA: TGTGCCAGCAGCTTAACGAGCTCCTACGAGCAGTACTTC
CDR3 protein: CASSLTSSYEQYF

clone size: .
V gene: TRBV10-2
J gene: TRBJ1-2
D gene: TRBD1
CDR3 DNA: TGCGCCAGCAGAACAGGGGCGTGGGGCTACACCTTC
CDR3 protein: CASRTGAWGYTF

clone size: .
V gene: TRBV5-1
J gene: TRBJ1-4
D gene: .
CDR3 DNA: TGCGCCAGCAGCCCAGGGACCTTTTCAGAAAAACTGTTTTTT
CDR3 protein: CASSPGTFSEKLFF

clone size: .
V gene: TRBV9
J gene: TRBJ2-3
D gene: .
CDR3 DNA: TGTGCCAGCAGCGTCGGGTCTCCCACAGATACGCAGTATTTT
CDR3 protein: CASSVGSPTDTQYF

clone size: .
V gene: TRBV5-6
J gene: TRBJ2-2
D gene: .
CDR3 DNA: TGTGCCAGCAGCTTGGCCGTCACCGGGGAGCTGTTTTTT
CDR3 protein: CASSLAVTGELFF

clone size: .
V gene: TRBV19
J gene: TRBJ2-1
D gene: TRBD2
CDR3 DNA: TGTGCCAGTAGTATTCTGGGCGGGGGGAGGAATGAGCAGTTCTTC
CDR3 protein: CASSILGGGRNEQFF

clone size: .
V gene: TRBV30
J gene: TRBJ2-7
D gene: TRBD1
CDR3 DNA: TGTGCCTGGAGTGTATTGACAGGGGGCTATAACGAGCAGTACTTC
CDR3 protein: CAWSVLTGGYNEQYF

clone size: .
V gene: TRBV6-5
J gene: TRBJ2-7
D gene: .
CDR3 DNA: TGTGCCAGCAGTTACCTCACGGGAATCGGGTTCTACGAGCAGTACTTC
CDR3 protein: CASSYLTGIGFYEQYF

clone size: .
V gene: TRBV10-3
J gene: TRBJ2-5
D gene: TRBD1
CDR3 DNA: TGTGCCATCAGTGGGACAGGGGGATTAGAGACCCAGTACTTC
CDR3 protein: CAISGTGGLETQYF

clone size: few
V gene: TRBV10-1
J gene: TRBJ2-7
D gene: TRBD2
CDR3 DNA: TGCGCCAGCAGCACTAGCGGAATACCCTACGAGCAGTACTTC
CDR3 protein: CASSTSGIPYEQYF

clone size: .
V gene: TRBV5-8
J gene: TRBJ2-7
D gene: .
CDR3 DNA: TGTGCCAGCAGTCGGTACAGGGTCGACGAGCAGTACTTC
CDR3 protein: CASSRYRVDEQYF

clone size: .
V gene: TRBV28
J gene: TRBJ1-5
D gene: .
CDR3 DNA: TGTGCCAGCAGTTACCGTAATCAGCCCCAGCATTTT
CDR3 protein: CASSYRNQPQHF

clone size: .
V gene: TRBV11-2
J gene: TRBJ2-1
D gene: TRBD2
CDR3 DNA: TGTGCCAGCAGCTTAGGTAGCGGGAGGGTTTTATACAATGAGCAGTTCTTC
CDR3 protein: CASSLGSGRVLYNEQFF

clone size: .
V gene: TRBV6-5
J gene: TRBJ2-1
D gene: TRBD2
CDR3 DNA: TGTGCCAGCAGTTACGGGTGGGCTAGCGGGGGCTATGAGCAGTTCTTC
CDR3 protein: CASSYGWASGGYEQFF

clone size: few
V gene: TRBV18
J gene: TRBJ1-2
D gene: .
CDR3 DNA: TGTGCCAGCTCTACCGACGGGAACCTCTATGGCTACACCTTC
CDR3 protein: CASSTDGNLYGYTF

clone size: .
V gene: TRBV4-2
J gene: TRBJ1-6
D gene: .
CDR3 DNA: TGTGCCAGCAGCCTTGACAATTCACCCCTCCACTTT
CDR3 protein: CASSLDNSPLHF

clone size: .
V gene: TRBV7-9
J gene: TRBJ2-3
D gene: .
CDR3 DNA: TGTGCCAGCAGCTTATATCGTCCAACTAGCACAGATACGCAGTATTTT
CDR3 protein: CASSLYRPTSTDTQYF

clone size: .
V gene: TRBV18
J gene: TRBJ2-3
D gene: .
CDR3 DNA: TGTGCCAGCTCACCAATCTTCAGGCGGGATACGCAGTATTTT
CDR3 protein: CASSPIFRRDTQYF

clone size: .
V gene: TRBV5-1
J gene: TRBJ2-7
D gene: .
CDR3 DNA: TGCGCCAGCAGAATAACAGGCTTCTCCAACGAGCAGTACTTC
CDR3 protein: CASRITGFSNEQYF

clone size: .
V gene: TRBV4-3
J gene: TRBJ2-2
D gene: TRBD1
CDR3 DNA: TGCGCCAGCAGCCAAGGACAGGGCAACACCGGGGAGCTGTTTTTT
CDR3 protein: CASSQGQGNTGELFF

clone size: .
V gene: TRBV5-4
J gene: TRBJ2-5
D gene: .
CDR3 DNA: TGTGCCAGCAGCTGGGGCGGGGGCAAAGCGGGGATGGAGACCCAGTACTTC
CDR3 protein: CASSWGGGKAGMETQYF

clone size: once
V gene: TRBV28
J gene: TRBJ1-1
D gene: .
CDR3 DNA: TGTGCCAGCAGCCCTAGGGCTGAAGCTTTCTTT
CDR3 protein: CASSPRAEAFF

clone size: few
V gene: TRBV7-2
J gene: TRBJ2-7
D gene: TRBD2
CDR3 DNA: TGTGCCAGCAGCCGGGGACTAGCGGGGGACTCCTACGAGCAGTACTTC
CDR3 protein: CASSRGLAGDSYEQYF

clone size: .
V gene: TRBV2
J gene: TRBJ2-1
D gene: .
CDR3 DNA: TGTGCCAGCACCCGGACGGGGGATGAGTTCTTC
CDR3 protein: CASTRTGDEFF

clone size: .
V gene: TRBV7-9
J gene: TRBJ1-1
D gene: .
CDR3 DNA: TGTGCCAGCAGCTCTCGACCGGGACAGAACACTGAAGCTTTCTTT
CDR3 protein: CASSSRPGQNTEAFF

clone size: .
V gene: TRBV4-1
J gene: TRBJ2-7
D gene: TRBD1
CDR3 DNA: TGCGCCAGCACCAAAGCAGGGGGCCTAGACGAGCAGTACTTC
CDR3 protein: CASTKAGGLDEQYF

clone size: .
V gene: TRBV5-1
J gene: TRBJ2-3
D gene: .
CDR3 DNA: TGCGCCAGCAGCTTGGGTCAGTCCTTGTTCACCACAGATACGCAGTATTTT
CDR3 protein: CASSLGQSLFTTDTQYF

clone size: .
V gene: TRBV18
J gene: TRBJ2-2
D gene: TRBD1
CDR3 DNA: TGTGCCAGCTCACCATTCGGACAGGGAAACACCGGGGAGCTGTTTTTT
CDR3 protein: CASSPFGQGNTGELFF

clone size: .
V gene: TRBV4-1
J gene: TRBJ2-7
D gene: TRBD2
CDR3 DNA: TGCGCCAGCAGCCAAGTAACGCGCGGGAGGGCAGGTGAGCAGTACTTC
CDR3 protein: CASSQVTRGRAGEQYF

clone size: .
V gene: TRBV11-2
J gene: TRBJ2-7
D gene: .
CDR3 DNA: TGTGCCAGCAGTACCCCGGGACCCCGATCTTACGAGCAGTACTTC
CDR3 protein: CASSTPGPRSYEQYF

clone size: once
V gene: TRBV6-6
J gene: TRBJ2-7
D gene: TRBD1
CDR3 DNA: TGTGCCAGCAGTTACCCGTTCGGACAGGGCTCCTACGAGCAGTACTTC
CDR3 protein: CASSYPFGQGSYEQYF

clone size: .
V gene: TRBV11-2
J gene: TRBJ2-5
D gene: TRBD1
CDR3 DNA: TGTGCCAGCAGATCACAGGGGTGGGCCAGGGCCCAGTACTTC
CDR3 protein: CASRSQGWARAQYF